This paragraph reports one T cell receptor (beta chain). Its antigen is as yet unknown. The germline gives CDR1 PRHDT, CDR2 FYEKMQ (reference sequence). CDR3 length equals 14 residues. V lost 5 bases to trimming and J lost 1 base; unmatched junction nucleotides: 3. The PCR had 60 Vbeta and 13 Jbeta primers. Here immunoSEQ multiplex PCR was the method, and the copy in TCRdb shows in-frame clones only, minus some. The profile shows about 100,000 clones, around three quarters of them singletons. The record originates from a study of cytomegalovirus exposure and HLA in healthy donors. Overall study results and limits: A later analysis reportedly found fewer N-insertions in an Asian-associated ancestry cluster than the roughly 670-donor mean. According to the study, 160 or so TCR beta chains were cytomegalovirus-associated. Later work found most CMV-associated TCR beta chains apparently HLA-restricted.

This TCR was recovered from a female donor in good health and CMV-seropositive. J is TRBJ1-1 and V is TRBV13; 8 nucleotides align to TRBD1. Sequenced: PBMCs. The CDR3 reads CASSVGTGNTEAFF. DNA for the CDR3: TGTGCCAGCAGCGTCGGGACAGGGAACACTGAAGCTTTCTTT.